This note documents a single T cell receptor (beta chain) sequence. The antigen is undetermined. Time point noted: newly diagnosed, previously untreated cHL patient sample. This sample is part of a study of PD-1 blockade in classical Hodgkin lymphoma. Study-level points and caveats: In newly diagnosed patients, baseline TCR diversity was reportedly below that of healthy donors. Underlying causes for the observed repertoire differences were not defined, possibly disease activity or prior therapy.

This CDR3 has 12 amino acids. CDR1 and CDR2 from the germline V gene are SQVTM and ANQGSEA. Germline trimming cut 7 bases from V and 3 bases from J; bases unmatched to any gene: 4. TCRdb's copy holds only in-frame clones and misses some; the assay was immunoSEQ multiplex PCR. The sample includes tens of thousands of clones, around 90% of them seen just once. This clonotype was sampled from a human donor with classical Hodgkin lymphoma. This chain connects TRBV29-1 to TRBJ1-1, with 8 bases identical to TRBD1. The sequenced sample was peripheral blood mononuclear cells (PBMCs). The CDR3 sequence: CSAGQGDTEAFF. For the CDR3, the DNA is TGCAGCGCAGGACAGGGTGACACTGAAGCTTTCTTT. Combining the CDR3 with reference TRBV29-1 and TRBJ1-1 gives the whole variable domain SAVISQKPSRDICQRGTSLTIQCQVDSQVTMMFWYRQQPGQSLTLIATANQGSEATYESGFVIDKFPISRPNLTFSTLTVSNMSPEDSSIYLCSAGQGDTEAFFGQGTRLTVV.